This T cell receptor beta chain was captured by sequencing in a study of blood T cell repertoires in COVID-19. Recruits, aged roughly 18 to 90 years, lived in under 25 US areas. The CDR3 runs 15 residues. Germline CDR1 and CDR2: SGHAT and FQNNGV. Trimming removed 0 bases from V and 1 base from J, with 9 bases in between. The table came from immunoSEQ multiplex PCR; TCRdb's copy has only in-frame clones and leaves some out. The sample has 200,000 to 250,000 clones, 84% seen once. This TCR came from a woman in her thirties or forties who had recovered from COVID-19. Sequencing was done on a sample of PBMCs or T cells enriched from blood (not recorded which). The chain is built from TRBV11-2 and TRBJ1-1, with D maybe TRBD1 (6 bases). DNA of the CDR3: TGTGCCAGCAGCTTAGAAAGGGGGAGGAACACTGAAGCTTTCTTT. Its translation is CASSLERGRNTEAFF. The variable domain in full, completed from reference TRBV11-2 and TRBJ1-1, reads EAGVAQSPRYKIIEKRQSVAFWCNPISGHATLYWYQQILGQGPKLLIQFQNNGVVDDSQLPKDRFSAERLKGVDSTLKIQPAKLEDSAVYLCASSLERGRNTEAFFGQGTRLTVV.